This is a list of T cell receptor beta chains from one sample in a study of beta chain features in type 1 diabetes. Generated by immunoSEQ multiplex PCR, the TCRdb table keeps only in-frame clones and is missing some. The sample lists roughly 500,000 clones, roughly 10% occurring once. The sample was naive CD4+ T cells from blood. The receptors derive from a woman aged 18-35 years in good health. Both conserved end residues are part of each CDR3. The D gene is left open where the match is weak. The listing skips clone size in some rows; elsewhere it reads once, few, many or a size class.

abundance,len,j_gene,v_gene,d_gene,CDR3nt,CDR3aa
few,14,TRBJ2-2,TRBV9,.,TGTGCCAGCAGCGTTAATGTGGGCGCCGGGGAGCTGTTTTTT,CASSVNVGAGELFF
.,12,TRBJ2-3,TRBV6-4,.,TGTGCCAGCAGTGACTGGCGTGATACGCAGTATTTT,CASSDWRDTQYF
few,12,TRBJ1-4,TRBV4-1,.,TGCGCCAGCAGCCAAATTGCTGAAAAACTGTTTTTT,CASSQIAEKLFF
.,15,TRBJ2-6,TRBV11-3,.,TGTGCCAGCAGCTTCAGCAGCTCTGGGGCCAACGTCCTGACTTTC,CASSFSSSGANVLTF
few,12,TRBJ2-1,TRBV16,.,TGTGCCAGCAGCCGAAACAACAATGAGCAGTTCTTC,CASSRNNNEQFF
few,13,TRBJ2-1,TRBV5-1,.,TGCGCCAGCAGCTTGGCAGGGGCGGATGAGCAGTTCTTC,CASSLAGADEQFF
.,14,TRBJ2-7,TRBV7-8,TRBD2,TGTGCCAGCAGCCGGACTAGCGGTTACTACGAGCAGTACTTC,CASSRTSGYYEQYF
.,15,TRBJ2-7,TRBV6-1,.,TGTGCCAGCAGCCGAAGGCCAGGGAACCCCTACGAGCAGTACTTC,CASSRRPGNPYEQYF
.,12,TRBJ2-3,TRBV5-1,.,TGCGCCAGCAGCTTCGGTCCAGATACGCAGTATTTT,CASSFGPDTQYF
.,17,TRBJ1-5,TRBV30,TRBD1,TGTGCCTGGAGTGTAGGTTTATTTGGGACAGGCAATCAGCCCCAGCATTTT,CAWSVGLFGTGNQPQHF
.,13,TRBJ2-5,TRBV30,.,TGTGCCTGGGGAGCGGGCCTTCAAGAGACCCAGTACTTC,CAWGAGLQETQYF
.,15,TRBJ2-2,TRBV9,.,TGTGCCAGCAGCGTAGGTCCTAGCCCCACCGGGGAGCTGTTTTTT,CASSVGPSPTGELFF
.,14,TRBJ2-3,TRBV6-5,.,TGTGCCAGCAGTTACGGCACTCGCACAGATACGCAGTATTTT,CASSYGTRTDTQYF
few,14,TRBJ2-5,TRBV7-9,.,TGTGCCAGCAGCCTCGGACACCTCGGGGAGACCCAGTACTTC,CASSLGHLGETQYF
.,13,TRBJ2-1,TRBV29-1,TRBD1,TGCAGCGCCGGGGTCAGGGGGCGGAATGAGCAGTTCTTC,CSAGVRGRNEQFF
.,15,TRBJ1-2,TRBV27,.,TGTGCCAGCAGCCACTTTCTGGGTGCCAACTATGGCTACACCTTC,CASSHFLGANYGYTF
few,15,TRBJ2-7,TRBV7-9,TRBD1,TGTGCCAGCACCGCTGGGACAGGCGAGTATTACGAGCAGTACTTC,CASTAGTGEYYEQYF
few,15,TRBJ2-1,TRBV6-4,.,TGTGCCAGCAGTGACTTGGGGGCCTCCTACAATGAGCAGTTCTTC,CASSDLGASYNEQFF
few,12,TRBJ2-1,TRBV7-9,.,TGTGCCAGCAGCTACCAACTAGGTGAGCAGTTCTTC,CASSYQLGEQFF
.,14,TRBJ2-1,TRBV29-1,TRBD1,TGCAGCGCCCTCAGGGGGAATTCCAACGGAGAGCAGTTCTTC,CSALRGNSNGEQFF
.,15,TRBJ2-1,TRBV9,TRBD2,TGTGCCAGCAGCGTATTAGCGGGAGTCTACAATGAGCAGTTCTTC,CASSVLAGVYNEQFF
few,14,TRBJ2-7,TRBV19,.,TGTGCCAGTAGTATAGGGTATAGCTCCTACGAGCAGTACTTC,CASSIGYSSYEQYF
few,16,TRBJ2-1,TRBV5-6,TRBD1,TGTGCCAGCAGCTGGGACAGGGGACATATCAGGAATGAGCAGTTCTTC,CASSWDRGHIRNEQFF
few,12,TRBJ2-3,TRBV4-3,.,TGCGCCAGCAGCCGGCACGGGGATACGCAGTATTTT,CASSRHGDTQYF
few,12,TRBJ2-5,TRBV29-1,.,TGCAGCGTTTCAACGGTGAAAGAGACCCAGTACTTC,CSVSTVKETQYF
.,12,TRBJ2-1,TRBV7-2,.,TGTGCCAGCAGCTTAAGCCTAGATGAGCAGTTCTTC,CASSLSLDEQFF
.,12,TRBJ2-7,TRBV18,.,TGTGCCAGCTCACCGGTTTCATGGGAGCAGTACTTC,CASSPVSWEQYF
.,16,TRBJ2-5,TRBV2,.,TGTGCCAGCAGTATGTTATCGCGACGTGGATTGGTGACCCAGTACTTC,CASSMLSRRGLVTQYF
.,19,TRBJ2-3,TRBV9,TRBD2,TGTGCCAGCAGCGTAGGGCTAGCGGGCCCTAAGAGGCACACAGATACGCAGTATTTT,CASSVGLAGPKRHTDTQYF
.,15,TRBJ1-6,TRBV23-1,TRBD1,TGCGCCAGCAGTGGTCAGGGGGCCTCGGGTTCACCCCTCCACTTT,CASSGQGASGSPLHF
.,16,TRBJ2-3,TRBV9,.,TGTGCCAGCAGCGGCCCCTCGGGGGTGAATTTTGATACGCAGTATTTT,CASSGPSGVNFDTQYF
.,13,TRBJ2-7,TRBV27,TRBD1,TGTGCCAGCAGGGCGGACAGGAGCTACGAGCAGTACTTC,CASRADRSYEQYF
few,16,TRBJ2-1,TRBV5-4,TRBD2,TGTGCCAGCAGCCGGGGACTAGCGGGGAACTACAATGAGCAGTTCTTC,CASSRGLAGNYNEQFF
.,14,TRBJ1-5,TRBV18,.,TGTGCCAGCTCACCATCAAGAGGCAATCAGCCCCAGCATTTT,CASSPSRGNQPQHF
.,13,TRBJ1-3,TRBV19,.,TGTGCCAGTAGCCGGGGGCCTGGAAACACCATATATTTT,CASSRGPGNTIYF
.,14,TRBJ2-2,TRBV9,.,TGTGCCAGCAGCGTAACGGGGTTCACCGGGGAGCTGTTTTTT,CASSVTGFTGELFF
.,12,TRBJ1-2,TRBV30,.,TGTGCCGGAGGCCAAGGACAGCGCGGCTACACCTTC,CAGGQGQRGYTF
few,15,TRBJ2-3,TRBV15,.,TGTGCCACCAGCCTTAGAATAGGTCCGGCCGATACGCAGTATTTT,CATSLRIGPADTQYF
.,12,TRBJ1-5,TRBV23-1,.,TGCGCCAGCAGTCGTCAGAGGAGTCCCCAGCATTTT,CASSRQRSPQHF
.,14,TRBJ2-2,TRBV5-4,.,TGTGCCAGCAAGGGCAAATCGAACACCGGGGAGCTGTTTTTT,CASKGKSNTGELFF
.,17,TRBJ2-1,TRBV13,.,TGTGCCAGCAGCTTAGGGGATCTCGGGGCCTCCTACAATGAGCAGTTCTTC,CASSLGDLGASYNEQFF